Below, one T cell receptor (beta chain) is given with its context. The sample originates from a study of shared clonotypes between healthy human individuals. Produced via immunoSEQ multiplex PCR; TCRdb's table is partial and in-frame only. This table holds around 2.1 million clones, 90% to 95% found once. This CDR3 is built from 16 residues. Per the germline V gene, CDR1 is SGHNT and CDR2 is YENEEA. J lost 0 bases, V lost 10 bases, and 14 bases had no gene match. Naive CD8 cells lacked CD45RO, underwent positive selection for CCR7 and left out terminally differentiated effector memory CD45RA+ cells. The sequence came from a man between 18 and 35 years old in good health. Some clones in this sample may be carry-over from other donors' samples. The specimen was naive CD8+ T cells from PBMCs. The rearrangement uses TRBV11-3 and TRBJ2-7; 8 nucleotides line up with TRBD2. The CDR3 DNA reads TGTGCCACCAAGGCCTTTGGCGGGAGGTTCTCCTACGAGCAGTACTTC. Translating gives CATKAFGGRFSYEQYF. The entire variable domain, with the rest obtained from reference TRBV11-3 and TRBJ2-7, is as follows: EAGVVQSPRYKIIEKKQPVAFWCNPISGHNTLYWYLQNLGQGPELLIRYENEEAVDDSQLPKDRFSAERLKGVDSTLKIQPAELGDSAVYLCATKAFGGRFSYEQYFGPGTRLTVT.